This T cell receptor (beta chain) comes out of a study of shared clonotypes between healthy human individuals. Study background: Every donor yielded three CD4 naive, three CD4 memory, two CD8 naive and one CD8 memory plate. Study results and caveats: Against clonotypes common to all four donors, non-shared ones had lower generation probabilities.

This CDR3 region has 18 residues. V was pared by 8 bases and J by 3 bases, with 16 bases of the junction left unmatched. CDR1 and CDR2 (germline): SNHLY, FYNNEI. CD4+ cell separation produced CD45RA+ naive and CD45RA-negative memory subsets. Some clones are missing from TCRdb's copy, which holds only in-frame ones; the method was immunoSEQ multiplex PCR. The table lists hundreds of thousands of clones, roughly 73% of them singletons. About this clone itself: Its antigen is unidentified.

The specimen sequenced was memory CD4+ T cells sorted from blood. Subset: CD45RA-negative fraction. The clonotype originates from a young woman in good health. The chain joins TRBV2 to TRBJ1-6; 7 nucleotides line up with TRBD1. The CDR3 sequence: CASVTIRTGKNYNSPLHF. The DNA of the CDR3 is TGTGCCAGCGTTACAATCCGGACAGGCAAAAACTATAATTCACCCCTCCACTTT.